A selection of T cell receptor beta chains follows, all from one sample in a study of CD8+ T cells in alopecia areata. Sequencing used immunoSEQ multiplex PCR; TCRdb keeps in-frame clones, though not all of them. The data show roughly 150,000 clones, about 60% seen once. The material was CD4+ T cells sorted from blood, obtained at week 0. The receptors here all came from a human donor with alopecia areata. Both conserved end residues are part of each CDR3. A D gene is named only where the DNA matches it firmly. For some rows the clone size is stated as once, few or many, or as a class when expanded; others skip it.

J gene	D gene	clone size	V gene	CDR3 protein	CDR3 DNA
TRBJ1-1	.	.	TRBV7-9	CASSLASTNEAFF	TGTGCCAGCAGCTTAGCGTCAACGAATGAAGCTTTCTTT
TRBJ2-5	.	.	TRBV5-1	CASSALDNKETQYF	TGCGCCAGCAGCGCCCTCGACAATAAAGAGACCCAGTACTTC
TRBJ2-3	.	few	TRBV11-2	CASSLILGAQYF	TGTGCCAGCAGCTTGATACTGGGAGCGCAGTATTTT
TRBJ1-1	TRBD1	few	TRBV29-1	CSVDVGGTATEAFF	TGCAGCGTTGACGTAGGCGGGACAGCAACTGAAGCTTTCTTT
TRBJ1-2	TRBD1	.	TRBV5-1	CASSLEGQGAYGYTF	TGCGCCAGCAGCTTGGAGGGACAGGGTGCTTATGGCTACACCTTC
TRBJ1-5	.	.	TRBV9	CASSVGPNQPQHF	TGTGCCAGCAGCGTAGGCCCCAATCAGCCCCAGCATTTT
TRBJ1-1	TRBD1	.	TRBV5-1	CASSPGTANTEAFF	TGCGCCAGCAGCCCCGGGACAGCAAACACTGAAGCTTTCTTT
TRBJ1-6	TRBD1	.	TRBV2	CASSDRGWSPLHF	TGTGCCAGCTCGGACAGGGGTTGGTCACCCCTCCACTTT
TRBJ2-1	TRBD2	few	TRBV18	CASSPASGGAFSEQFF	TGTGCCAGCTCACCTGCTAGCGGGGGGGCCTTCTCTGAGCAGTTCTTC
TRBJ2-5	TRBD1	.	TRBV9	CASSPSLQGAETQYF	TGTGCCAGCAGCCCCTCCCTACAGGGGGCAGAGACCCAGTACTTC
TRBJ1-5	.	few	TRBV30	CAWSVSGNQPQHF	TGTGCCTGGAGTGTAAGCGGCAATCAGCCCCAGCATTTT
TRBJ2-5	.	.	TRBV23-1	CASRPTGPAQETQYF	TGCGCCAGCAGGCCAACAGGACCAGCCCAAGAGACCCAGTACTTC
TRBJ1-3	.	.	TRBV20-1	CSARFRNTIYF	TGCAGTGCCCGGTTCCGAAACACCATATATTTT
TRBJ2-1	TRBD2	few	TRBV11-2	CASSLLADRYNEQFF	TGTGCCAGCAGCCTACTAGCGGATCGCTACAATGAGCAGTTCTTC
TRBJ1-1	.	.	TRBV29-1	CSVEQGMNTEAFF	TGCAGCGTTGAACAGGGGATGAACACTGAAGCTTTCTTT
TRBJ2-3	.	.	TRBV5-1	CASRRGEADTQYF	TGCGCCAGCAGAAGGGGGGAAGCAGATACGCAGTATTTT
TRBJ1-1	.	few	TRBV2	CASSRRTDVRTEAFF	TGTGCCAGCAGTCGCCGGACAGACGTGAGGACTGAAGCTTTCTTT
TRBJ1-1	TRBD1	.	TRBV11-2	CASSIWDRGNTEAFF	TGTGCCAGCAGCATCTGGGACAGGGGGAACACTGAAGCTTTCTTT
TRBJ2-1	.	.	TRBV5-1	CASSAAGMGGGEQFF	TGCGCCAGCAGCGCCGCGGGGATGGGAGGTGGTGAGCAGTTCTTC
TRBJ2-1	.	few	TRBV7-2	CASSLVWFSGNEQFF	TGTGCCAGCAGCTTAGTTTGGTTCTCCGGGAATGAGCAGTTCTTC
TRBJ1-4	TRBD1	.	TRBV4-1	CASSLYGTGNEKLFF	TGCGCCAGCAGCCTCTACGGGACAGGGAATGAAAAACTGTTTTTT
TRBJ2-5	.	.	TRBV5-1	CASSLSAGETQYF	TGCGCCAGCAGCTTGTCTGCCGGGGAGACCCAGTACTTC
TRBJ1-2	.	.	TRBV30	CAWSAGPASGYTF	TGTGCCTGGAGCGCCGGGCCAGCTAGTGGCTACACCTTC
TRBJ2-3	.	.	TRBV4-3	CASSQSRSNTQYF	TGCGCCAGCAGCCAATCGCGTTCAAATACGCAGTATTTT
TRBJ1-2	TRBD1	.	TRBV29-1	CSVAGGSFGYTF	TGCAGCGTTGCAGGGGGCTCGTTTGGCTACACCTTC
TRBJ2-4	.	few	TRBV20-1	CSAKPKDIQYF	TGCAGTGCTAAACCCAAAGACATTCAGTACTTC
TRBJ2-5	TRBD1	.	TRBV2	CASSEGQGASGETQYF	TGTGCCAGCAGTGAGGGCCAGGGGGCATCGGGGGAGACCCAGTACTTC
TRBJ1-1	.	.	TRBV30	CAWSGSGLTEAFF	TGTGCCTGGAGTGGCTCGGGTTTAACTGAAGCTTTCTTT
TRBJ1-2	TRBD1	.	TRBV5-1	CASSPKGAKANRGERYYGYTF	TGCGCCAGCAGCCCAAAGGGCGCAAAAGCGAACAGGGGCGAGAGGTACTATGGCTACACCTTC
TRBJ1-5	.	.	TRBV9	CASSVAGQGGQPQHF	TGTGCCAGCAGCGTAGCCGGGCAGGGAGGTCAGCCCCAGCATTTT
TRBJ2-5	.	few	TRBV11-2	CASSLGMGQGQTQYF	TGTGCCAGCAGCTTAGGGATGGGGCAGGGACAGACCCAGTACTTC
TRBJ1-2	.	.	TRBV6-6	CASSYREGFYGYTF	TGTGCCAGCAGTTACCGAGAAGGGTTCTATGGCTACACCTTC